The rows below give T cell receptor beta chains drawn from one sample of a study of blood T cell repertoires in COVID-19. Profiling relied on immunoSEQ multiplex PCR, and the TCRdb table lists in-frame clones only, not all of them. Among about 70,000 clones listed, about nine tenths were seen once. What was sequenced was peripheral blood. These receptors came from a man in his fifties with acute or convalescent COVID-19. Both conserved end residues are part of each CDR3. The D gene is left open where the match is weak. For some rows the clone size is stated as once, few or many, or as a class when expanded; others skip it.

j_gene | abundance | v_gene | d_gene | CDR3nt | CDR3aa
TRBJ1-5 | - | TRBV5-5 | TRBD1 | TGTGCCAGCAGCCCGGGACAGGTGGGAAATAGCAATCAGCCCCAGCATTTT | CASSPGQVGNSNQPQHF
TRBJ1-1 | - | TRBV5-1 | - | TGCGCCAGCAGCTTCCTGGGGCTGAACACTGAAGCTTTCTTT | CASSFLGLNTEAFF
TRBJ1-4 | few | TRBV7-3 | TRBD1 | TGTGCCAGCAGCCCTCCAGGGGGCACCTACAATGAAAAACTGTTTTTT | CASSPPGGTYNEKLFF
TRBJ2-2 | - | TRBV5-4 | TRBD1 | TGTGCCAGCAGCAGGACAGGACTGAACACCGGGGAGCTGTTTTTT | CASSRTGLNTGELFF
TRBJ1-5 | - | TRBV7-8 | - | TGTGCCAGCAGCTTAGACCGGGGGCCCCAGCATTTT | CASSLDRGPQHF
TRBJ2-7 | - | TRBV7-8 | - | TGTGCCAGCAGCTTAGCGAGAACTAGCCTAACCTACGAGCAGTACTTC | CASSLARTSLTYEQYF
TRBJ1-1 | - | TRBV7-9 | - | TGTGCCAGCAGCTTAAAGGGGGCTGAAGCTTTCTTT | CASSLKGAEAFF
TRBJ2-3 | - | TRBV5-1 | TRBD2 | TGCGCCAGCAGCTTGGGGTCCTCTAGCGGGAGTTCCGGAGATACGCAGTATTTT | CASSLGSSSGSSGDTQYF
TRBJ2-2 | once | TRBV6-5 | - | TGTGCCACAACCGCCCCAGCGTCGCACACCGGGGAGCTGTTTTTT | CATTAPASHTGELFF
TRBJ1-4 | - | TRBV19 | - | TGTGCCAGTAAAGAGGGCAGGGACTATGAAAAACTGTTTTTT | CASKEGRDYEKLFF
TRBJ1-1 | once | TRBV5-8 | TRBD1 | TGTGCCAGCAGCCCGGACAGGGGAAACACCGGCCCTGAAGCTTTCTTT | CASSPDRGNTGPEAFF
TRBJ2-1 | - | TRBV7-2 | TRBD2 | TGTGCCAGCAGCCCAGAAAGTAGCGGGAGTAAACGTGAGCAGTTCTTC | CASSPESSGSKREQFF
TRBJ2-5 | - | TRBV7-6 | TRBD2 | TGTGCCAGCAGCTTAGCGCAGCCTAGCGGGCGGGGGACCCAGTACTTC | CASSLAQPSGRGTQYF
TRBJ1-6 | - | TRBV10-3 | TRBD1 | TGTGCCATCAGTGAGGGGACAGGGAATTCACCCCTCCACTTT | CAISEGTGNSPLHF
TRBJ1-2 | once | TRBV10-3 | TRBD1 | TGTGCCATCAGTGGGGTTGGGGCAGGGGGCAACTATGGCTACACCTTC | CAISGVGAGGNYGYTF
TRBJ1-3 | - | TRBV7-8 | - | TGTGCCAGCAGCTTAATGGGACAAGGGGCTGGAAACACCATATATTTT | CASSLMGQGAGNTIYF
TRBJ1-6 | - | TRBV6-1 | - | TGTGCCAGCAGTGAACAGGCAGTTAATAATTCACCCCTCCACTTT | CASSEQAVNNSPLHF
TRBJ1-1 | - | TRBV7-9 | TRBD1 | TGTGCCAGCAGCCGAGGGACAGGGGGCGATTCCATGAACACTGAAGCTTTCTTT | CASSRGTGGDSMNTEAFF
TRBJ1-6 | - | TRBV2 | TRBD1 | TGTGCCAGCAGCAGAATAACCGGGACAGGGGATTGGAATTCACCCCTCCACTTT | CASSRITGTGDWNSPLHF
TRBJ1-3 | - | TRBV27 | - | TGTGCCAGCAGTCCAGACGAACCGGGGGACTTCTCTGGAAACACCATATATTTT | CASSPDEPGDFSGNTIYF
TRBJ1-1 | - | TRBV5-1 | - | TGCGCCAGCAGCTTGGGGCTGGAGGGCACTGAAGCTTTCTTT | CASSLGLEGTEAFF
TRBJ1-3 | - | TRBV27 | TRBD1 | TGTGCCAGCAGTTTACGGGGGACAGTCTCTGGAAACACCATATATTTT | CASSLRGTVSGNTIYF
TRBJ2-3 | - | TRBV7-8 | - | TGTGCCAGCAGCTTAGTTATGGGGACTAGCACAGATACGCAGTATTTT | CASSLVMGTSTDTQYF
TRBJ1-5 | - | TRBV5-6 | - | TGTGCCAGCAGCTTGGCGGGGGGGTGGAATCAGCCCCAGCATTTT | CASSLAGGWNQPQHF
TRBJ1-6 | - | TRBV6-5 | - | TGTGCCAGCAGTTACTACGGAGGGTCAGATAATTCACCCCTCCACTTT | CASSYYGGSDNSPLHF
TRBJ2-3 | - | TRBV5-1 | TRBD1 | TGCGCCAGCACCCTACAGGGGGCAGGAACAGATACGCAGTATTTT | CASTLQGAGTDTQYF
TRBJ1-3 | - | TRBV5-6 | - | TGTGCCAGCAGCTTGGCAGGGTCCTCTGGAAACACCATATATTTT | CASSLAGSSGNTIYF
TRBJ2-1 | once | TRBV5-4 | TRBD1 | TGTGCCAGCAGGCGACAGGGGAACAATGAGCAGTTCTTC | CASRRQGNNEQFF
TRBJ2-7 | - | TRBV25-1 | - | TGTGCCAGCAGTGACCTTCTATACGAGCAGTACTTC | CASSDLLYEQYF
TRBJ2-3 | - | TRBV18 | TRBD1 | TGTGCCAGCTCACACCCGGACAGGGGGAGCACAGATACGCAGTATTTT | CASSHPDRGSTDTQYF
TRBJ2-1 | - | TRBV9 | TRBD2 | TGTGCCAGCAGCGTGAGACTAGCGGGAGGGCCTGGTAATGAGCAGTTCTTC | CASSVRLAGGPGNEQFF
TRBJ2-3 | - | TRBV7-9 | TRBD2 | TGTGCCAGCAGCCCCACCCGACTAGCGGGGGATACGCAGTATTTT | CASSPTRLAGDTQYF
TRBJ1-2 | - | TRBV18 | - | TGTGCCAGCTCACCACCGGTCTCTAGGAGCTCAGATGGCTACACCTTC | CASSPPVSRSSDGYTF
TRBJ1-2 | - | TRBV6-5 | TRBD1 | TGTGCCAGCAGTTCCCTGAGAGGGGGCAGTGGCTACACCTTC | CASSSLRGGSGYTF
TRBJ1-2 | - | TRBV12-3/TRBV12-4 | - | TGTGCCAGCAGTTTTGCGGAGAACTATGGCTACACCTTC | CASSFAENYGYTF
TRBJ2-3 | - | TRBV5-6 | - | TGTGCCAGCAGCTCAAGGGGTTCCACAGATACGCAGTATTTT | CASSSRGSTDTQYF
TRBJ2-1 | - | TRBV4-1 | TRBD2 | TGCGCCAGCAGCCATAGGATTGAGCGGGGGCCCTCCTACAATGAGCAGTTCTTC | CASSHRIERGPSYNEQFF
TRBJ1-3 | once | TRBV9 | - | TGTGCCAGCAGCGCGGGACAAGGAAACACCATATATTTT | CASSAGQGNTIYF
TRBJ1-5 | - | TRBV9 | - | TGTGCCAGCAGCGGAGACCAGGCGCTCGGAGGGTATAGCAATCAGCCCCAGCATTTT | CASSGDQALGGYSNQPQHF
TRBJ1-1 | - | TRBV9 | - | TGTGCCAGCAGCGGGCACACGGGGAACACTGAAGCTTTCTTT | CASSGHTGNTEAFF
TRBJ2-7 | - | TRBV28 | - | TGTGCCAGCAGTCCGACAGGTGCTGCTTACGAGCAGTACTTC | CASSPTGAAYEQYF
TRBJ1-5 | - | TRBV10-2 | - | TGCGCCAGCAGCCCAGGGCTTGAACAGCCCCAGCATTTT | CASSPGLEQPQHF
TRBJ1-2 | - | TRBV29-1 | TRBD1 | TGCAGCGTGAGCCCCGGGACAGGGAACTATGGCTACACCTTC | CSVSPGTGNYGYTF
TRBJ1-1 | once | TRBV6-1 | - | TGTGCCAGCAGTGTGCAGGGGTTCATCATGAACACTGAAGCTTTCTTT | CASSVQGFIMNTEAFF
TRBJ2-1 | - | TRBV27 | - | TGTGCCAGCAGTCCCGGACACCCCAATTACAATGAGCAGTTCTTC | CASSPGHPNYNEQFF
TRBJ2-5 | - | TRBV6-2/TRBV6-3 | TRBD2 | TGTGCCAGCAGTGCCCGGGGGGGCCTTGAGACCCAGTACTTC | CASSARGGLETQYF
TRBJ2-6 | - | TRBV4-1 | - | TGCGCCAGCAGCCAGTCAGAACAGGAGTCTGGGGCCAACGTCCTGACTTTC | CASSQSEQESGANVLTF
TRBJ1-6 | - | TRBV4-3 | TRBD1 | TGCGCCAGCAGCCAGGTCCACAGGGGGACTTCACCCCTCCACTTT | CASSQVHRGTSPLHF
TRBJ2-5 | - | TRBV18 | - | TGTGCCAGCTCATCCGCGGGATACTCGGAGACCCAGTACTTC | CASSSAGYSETQYF
TRBJ1-5 | - | TRBV9 | - | TGTGCCAGCAGCCCACGGGGGGGCAATCAGCCCCAGCATTTT | CASSPRGGNQPQHF
TRBJ1-3 | - | TRBV7-3 | - | TGTGCCAGCAGCTTAGGAGGGATCTCTGGAAACACCATATATTTT | CASSLGGISGNTIYF
TRBJ1-2 | - | TRBV4-1 | TRBD1 | TGCGCCAGCAGCCAAGGGACAGGGGAGAACTATGGCTACACCTTC | CASSQGTGENYGYTF
TRBJ2-1 | - | TRBV7-9 | TRBD2 | TGTGCCAGCAGCTTAGGTGGGGGGGGATACAATGAGCAGTTCTTC | CASSLGGGGYNEQFF
TRBJ1-4 | - | TRBV28 | - | TGTGCCAGCAGTTTAATGGGACAATCGTTTTTT | CASSLMGQSFF
TRBJ1-4 | - | TRBV19 | TRBD1 | TGTGCCAGTAGCACACAGGGGGTTGATGAAAAACTGTTTTTT | CASSTQGVDEKLFF
TRBJ2-2 | - | TRBV4-2 | TRBD2 | TGTGCCAGCAGCCAAGATCCTAGCGGCAACACCGGGGAGCTGTTTTTT | CASSQDPSGNTGELFF
TRBJ1-1 | - | TRBV5-1 | TRBD1 | TGCGCCAGCAGCTTGGCTACAGGGGGAGCGGAAGCTTTCTTT | CASSLATGGAEAFF